The 7 T cell receptor beta chains below all came from one sample that was sequenced in a study of blood T cell repertoires in COVID-19. Sequencing was performed with immunoSEQ multiplex PCR; in TCRdb, only in-frame clones are kept and a portion is missing. The top ten hold about 20% of the sample, which has about 180,000 clones, about nine tenths seen once. What was sequenced was peripheral blood. The receptors stem from a man between 65 and 80 years old with active or convalescent COVID-19.

The chain uses TRBV6-5 and TRBJ1-1, with D maybe TRBD1 (5 bases). Looked up from germline, CDR1 is MNHEY and CDR2 is SVGAGI. The CDR3 runs 14 residues. V lost 7 bases to trimming and J lost 3 bases, with 15 bases between them. In DNA, the CDR3 is TGTGCCAGCAACGAAAACGGGGGGTACACTGAAGCTTTCTTT. This sequence encodes CASNENGGYTEAFF.

The genes are TRBV14 and TRBJ1-1; D call uncertain. The CDR3 spans 13 residues. The V and J ends lost 8 bases and 11 bases respectively, with 21 bases between them. Germline assignment: CDR1 SGHDN and CDR2 FVKESK. CDR3 amino acids: CASRPGSNRRAFF. CDR3 nucleotide sequence: TGTGCCAGCCGACCGGGATCTAATCGTAGGGCTTTCTTT.

This chain links TRBV5-1 with TRBJ1-1; TRBD1 is a possible D gene (5 bases). Deletions cut 4 bases from V and 0 bases from J, with 16 bases between. Germline assignment: CDR1 SGHRS and CDR2 YFSETQ. The CDR3 is made up of 16 amino acids. DNA for the CDR3: TGCGCCAGCAGCAGGGGCAACGACCAAATGAACACTGAAGCTTTCTTT. Its translation is CASSRGNDQMNTEAFF.

This chain uses TRBV12-3 or TRBV12-4 with TRBJ1-5; TRBD1 might be the D (6 bases). The CDR3 has 13 amino acids. V dropped 5 bases and J dropped 1 base, with 6 bases sitting between them. CDR3 nucleotides: TGTGCCAGCAGTCAGGGGAGCAATCAGCCCCAGCATTTT. It yields the protein CASSQGSNQPQHF.

The rearrangement links TRBV11-2 to TRBJ2-1, with TRBD2 matching over 7 bases. This CDR3 is built from 14 residues. Germline V lookup: CDR1 SGHAT, CDR2 FQNNGV. With V trimmed by 1 base and J by 10 bases, 7 bases remained unmatched. CDR3: CASSLGGRGDEQFF. CDR3 DNA: TGTGCCAGCAGCTTAGGCGGGAGAGGGGACGAGCAGTTCTTC.

This clone was counted a single time. The chain joins TRBV28 to TRBJ1-2, with a possible D match to TRBD1 (5 bases). Trimming stripped 6 bases from V and 1 base from J, with 12 bases between. The germline V gene has CDR1 MDHEN and CDR2 SYDVKM. The CDR3 contains 14 residues. This chain's CDR3 is CASRPTGYNYGYTF. CDR3 sequence (DNA): TGTGCCAGCAGACCTACAGGATATAACTATGGCTACACCTTC.

V is TRBV7-9 and J is TRBJ1-5; D unresolved. Looked up from germline, CDR1 is SEHNR and CDR2 is FQNEAQ (reference sequence). V was trimmed by 3 bases and J by 8 bases, leaving 11 bases between them. The length of the CDR3 is 13 residues. The CDR3 loop is CASSFGTVEPQHF. The CDR3 nucleotides are TGTGCCAGCAGCTTCGGAACAGTCGAGCCCCAGCATTTT. The entire variable domain, with the rest obtained from reference TRBV7-9 and TRBJ1-5, is as follows: DTGVSQNPRHKITKRGQNVTFRCDPISEHNRLYWYRQTLGQGPEFLTYFQNEAQLEKSRLLSDRFSAERPKGSFSTLEIQRTEQGDSAMYLCASSFGTVEPQHFGDGTRLSIL.